The rows below give T cell receptor beta chains drawn from one sample of a study of T cells in Graves' hyperthyroidism and ophthalmopathy. TCRdb re-called the multiplex PCR reads through MiXCR, storing one row per CDR3 protein. The table has about 560,000 distinct CDR3 sequences, 16% seen once. Sequenced material: blood. These receptor sequences come from a woman aged 18-29 years with Graves' hyperthyroidism. Both conserved end residues are part of each CDR3. A D gene is named only where the DNA matches it firmly. Rows give clone size only sometimes, using once, few, many, or a class for an expanded clone.

clone_size: many; j_call: TRBJ2-1; cdr3_length: 16; v_call: TRBV20-1; d_call: TRBD2; cdr3_nt: TGCAGTGCTAGAGATTCGCTAGCGGGGGGGTACAATGAGCAGTTCTTC; cdr3_aa: CSARDSLAGGYNEQFF
clone_size: .; j_call: TRBJ2-2; cdr3_length: 15; v_call: TRBV9; d_call: TRBD1; cdr3_nt: TGTGCCAGTCGGGTGGGACAGGCAAACACCGGGGAGCTGTTTTTT; cdr3_aa: CASRVGQANTGELFF
clone_size: many; j_call: TRBJ2-1; cdr3_length: 15; v_call: TRBV28; d_call: .; cdr3_nt: TGTGCCAGCAGTTTTGTCAGGGTTTCCTACAATGAGCAGTTCTTC; cdr3_aa: CASSFVRVSYNEQFF
clone_size: many; j_call: TRBJ1-1; cdr3_length: 14; v_call: TRBV12-3/TRBV12-4; d_call: .; cdr3_nt: TGTGCCAGCAGTTTACCCCAGATGAACACTGAAGCTTTCTTT; cdr3_aa: CASSLPQMNTEAFF
clone_size: .; j_call: TRBJ1-6; cdr3_length: 18; v_call: TRBV10-3; d_call: .; cdr3_nt: TGTGCCATCAGTGAGCTGGGTACCTCCGGGACACATAATTCACCCCTCCACTTT; cdr3_aa: CAISELGTSGTHNSPLHF
clone_size: .; j_call: TRBJ1-2; cdr3_length: 14; v_call: TRBV5-1; d_call: .; cdr3_nt: TGCGCCAGCAGCTTGAGTCAGCTCCGCTATGGCTACACCTTC; cdr3_aa: CASSLSQLRYGYTF
clone_size: many; j_call: TRBJ2-5; cdr3_length: 17; v_call: TRBV6-1; d_call: TRBD2; cdr3_nt: TGTGCCAGCAGTGCATACCGGGGGGGGCCGGAAAAGGAGACCCAGTACTTC; cdr3_aa: CASSAYRGGPEKETQYF
clone_size: .; j_call: TRBJ1-4; cdr3_length: 12; v_call: TRBV6-2/TRBV6-3; d_call: .; cdr3_nt: TGTGCCAGCAGTTACGCCTCTGGAAAACTGTTTTTT; cdr3_aa: CASSYASGKLFF
clone_size: few; j_call: TRBJ2-2; cdr3_length: 13; v_call: TRBV29-1; d_call: .; cdr3_nt: TGCAGCGTTTCGCCTAGTGGGGACGGGGAGCTGTTTTTT; cdr3_aa: CSVSPSGDGELFF
clone_size: few; j_call: TRBJ2-1; cdr3_length: 16; v_call: TRBV7-9; d_call: TRBD2; cdr3_nt: TGTGCCAGCAGCTTAAGGGCCGGTCTAGCGGGAGATGAGCAGTTCTTC; cdr3_aa: CASSLRAGLAGDEQFF
clone_size: many; j_call: TRBJ1-1; cdr3_length: 14; v_call: TRBV5-1; d_call: .; cdr3_nt: TGCGCCAGCAGGGAAGCCAACAGGGTTAGTAAAGCTTTCTTT; cdr3_aa: CASREANRVSKAFF
clone_size: once; j_call: TRBJ2-1; cdr3_length: 16; v_call: TRBV7-2; d_call: TRBD2; cdr3_nt: TGTGCCAGCAGCTTTGGACTAGCGGGAGGGCCTTTTGAGCAGTTCTTC; cdr3_aa: CASSFGLAGGPFEQFF
clone_size: few; j_call: TRBJ2-7; cdr3_length: 20; v_call: TRBV28; d_call: .; cdr3_nt: TGTGCCAGCAGTCCCGCCGGACTGGGGCAGGTGGGAAGGCGCTCCTACGAGCAGTACTTC; cdr3_aa: CASSPAGLGQVGRRSYEQYF
clone_size: many; j_call: TRBJ2-3; cdr3_length: 15; v_call: TRBV28; d_call: .; cdr3_nt: TGTGCCAGCAGTAGGCCTCGACAGGGCACAGATACGCAGTATTTT; cdr3_aa: CASSRPRQGTDTQYF
clone_size: few; j_call: TRBJ1-6; cdr3_length: 14; v_call: TRBV11-3; d_call: .; cdr3_nt: TGTGCCAGCAGCCCCCGGACGACGTCACCCCTGGTCCACTTT; cdr3_aa: CASSPRTTSPLVHF
clone_size: few; j_call: TRBJ1-4; cdr3_length: 16; v_call: TRBV7-2; d_call: .; cdr3_nt: TGTGCCAGCAGCGTCGAAAAAAAAGGGCCTAATGAAAAACTGTTTTTT; cdr3_aa: CASSVEKKGPNEKLFF
clone_size: .; j_call: TRBJ2-7; cdr3_length: 13; v_call: TRBV20-1; d_call: TRBD1; cdr3_nt: TGCAGTGCCCCGGACAGGGGATTCGACGAGCAGTACTTC; cdr3_aa: CSAPDRGFDEQYF
clone_size: many; j_call: TRBJ2-3; cdr3_length: 15; v_call: TRBV20-1; d_call: .; cdr3_nt: TGCAGTGCTAGAGATTGGGCGGAAAGCACAGATACGCAGTATTTT; cdr3_aa: CSARDWAESTDTQYF
clone_size: many; j_call: TRBJ2-1; cdr3_length: 16; v_call: TRBV7-8; d_call: TRBD2; cdr3_nt: TGTGCCAGCAGCACCCGACTAGCGGGAGGGCTCGATGAGCAGTTCTTC; cdr3_aa: CASSTRLAGGLDEQFF
clone_size: .; j_call: TRBJ2-1; cdr3_length: 13; v_call: TRBV5-6; d_call: TRBD2; cdr3_nt: TGTGCCAGCAGCTTCCTAGCGGGCGGTGAGCAGTTCTTC; cdr3_aa: CASSFLAGGEQFF
clone_size: .; j_call: TRBJ2-7; cdr3_length: 14; v_call: TRBV18; d_call: .; cdr3_nt: TGTGCCAGCTCACCTGAACAGGGAAGGTACGAGCCGTACTTC; cdr3_aa: CASSPEQGRYEPYF
clone_size: few; j_call: TRBJ2-2; cdr3_length: 12; v_call: TRBV20-1; d_call: .; cdr3_nt: TGCAGTGCTAGGACAAACACCGGGGAGCTGTTTTTT; cdr3_aa: CSARTNTGELFF
clone_size: .; j_call: TRBJ1-5; cdr3_length: 15; v_call: TRBV20-1; d_call: .; cdr3_nt: TGCAGTGCTCTAAACCTGCGGGAGATCAATCAGCCCCAGCATTTT; cdr3_aa: CSALNLREINQPQHF
clone_size: many; j_call: TRBJ2-1; cdr3_length: 16; v_call: TRBV3-1; d_call: TRBD2; cdr3_nt: TGTGCCAGCAGCCCGGGGGGAGCGCCCAACTTCAATGAGCAGTTCTTC; cdr3_aa: CASSPGGAPNFNEQFF
clone_size: many; j_call: TRBJ1-2; cdr3_length: 15; v_call: TRBV12-3/TRBV12-4; d_call: TRBD1; cdr3_nt: TGTGCCAGCAGTATACAGGGGAAAGGGTTCTATGGCTACACCTTC; cdr3_aa: CASSIQGKGFYGYTF
clone_size: many; j_call: TRBJ2-1; cdr3_length: 12; v_call: TRBV30; d_call: .; cdr3_nt: TGTGCCTGGAGTGTACAAAGCCATGAGCAGTTCTTC; cdr3_aa: CAWSVQSHEQFF
clone_size: .; j_call: TRBJ1-2; cdr3_length: 14; v_call: TRBV11-1; d_call: .; cdr3_nt: TGTGCCAGCAGCTTATCTTCCTCAGACTATGGCTACACCTTC; cdr3_aa: CASSLSSSDYGYTF
clone_size: .; j_call: TRBJ2-7; cdr3_length: 16; v_call: TRBV10-3; d_call: TRBD2; cdr3_nt: TGTGCCATCAGTGCGGGTTGGGGGGGATCCTCCTACGAGCAGTACTTC; cdr3_aa: CAISAGWGGSSYEQYF
clone_size: many; j_call: TRBJ2-3; cdr3_length: 15; v_call: TRBV7-2; d_call: TRBD1; cdr3_nt: TGTGCCAGCAGCTTAGGACAGGGATACACAGATACGCAGTATTTT; cdr3_aa: CASSLGQGYTDTQYF
clone_size: many; j_call: TRBJ2-1; cdr3_length: 16; v_call: TRBV12-3/TRBV12-4; d_call: TRBD1; cdr3_nt: TGTGCCAGCAGTCCGGCCCCCACAGGGGCCAACAATGAGCAGTTCTTC; cdr3_aa: CASSPAPTGANNEQFF
clone_size: .; j_call: TRBJ1-2; cdr3_length: 15; v_call: TRBV12-3/TRBV12-4; d_call: TRBD1; cdr3_nt: TGTGCCAGCAGTTCACAGGGGGGCGTAGGCTATGGCTACACCTTC; cdr3_aa: CASSSQGGVGYGYTF
clone_size: .; j_call: TRBJ1-6; cdr3_length: 16; v_call: TRBV12-3/TRBV12-4; d_call: .; cdr3_nt: TGTGCCAGCAGTTTGCAGGGGAGCTCCTATAATTCACCCCTCCACTTT; cdr3_aa: CASSLQGSSYNSPLHF
clone_size: .; j_call: TRBJ1-6; cdr3_length: 14; v_call: TRBV5-1; d_call: .; cdr3_nt: TGCGCCAGCAGCCAACAAGAGAGAGGATCACCCCTCCACTTT; cdr3_aa: CASSQQERGSPLHF
clone_size: .; j_call: TRBJ2-7; cdr3_length: 13; v_call: TRBV29-1; d_call: .; cdr3_nt: TGCAGCGCCCGAGGAAACTCAGCCTACGAGCAGTACTTC; cdr3_aa: CSARGNSAYEQYF
clone_size: .; j_call: TRBJ2-1; cdr3_length: 17; v_call: TRBV18; d_call: .; cdr3_nt: TGTGCCAGCTCACCTCCCTCGTGGGGGAGATCCTACAATGACCAGTTCTTC; cdr3_aa: CASSPPSWGRSYNDQFF
clone_size: few; j_call: TRBJ2-2; cdr3_length: 14; v_call: TRBV7-2; d_call: TRBD2; cdr3_nt: TGTGCCAGCCCGGCTAGCGGAAACACCGGGGAGCTGTTTTTT; cdr3_aa: CASPASGNTGELFF
clone_size: few; j_call: TRBJ2-1; cdr3_length: 16; v_call: TRBV5-1; d_call: .; cdr3_nt: TGCGCCAGCAGCTTGGCGACGGGTTCGGGACTTGGTGAGCAGTTCTTC; cdr3_aa: CASSLATGSGLGEQFF
clone_size: many; j_call: TRBJ1-4; cdr3_length: 14; v_call: TRBV5-1; d_call: TRBD1; cdr3_nt: TGCGCCAGCAGCTTGACAGGGGCTAATGAAAAACTGTTTTTT; cdr3_aa: CASSLTGANEKLFF
clone_size: few; j_call: TRBJ1-1; cdr3_length: 15; v_call: TRBV3-1; d_call: .; cdr3_nt: TGTGCCAGCAGCCAAGATCGAAGTCCCTCGAGTAGGGCTTTCTTT; cdr3_aa: CASSQDRSPSSRAFF
clone_size: .; j_call: TRBJ1-2; cdr3_length: 14; v_call: TRBV19; d_call: TRBD1; cdr3_nt: TGTGCCAGTAGTATAAGTGGGACAGGGTATGGCTACACCTTC; cdr3_aa: CASSISGTGYGYTF
clone_size: many; j_call: TRBJ2-5; cdr3_length: 12; v_call: TRBV29-1; d_call: .; cdr3_nt: TGCAGCGTTGAAGGGGTAGGGGAGACCCAGTACTTC; cdr3_aa: CSVEGVGETQYF
clone_size: .; j_call: TRBJ1-1; cdr3_length: 16; v_call: TRBV6-2/TRBV6-3; d_call: TRBD1; cdr3_nt: TGTGCCAGCAGTTCGGGACAGATAATTATGAACACTGAAGCTTTCTTT; cdr3_aa: CASSSGQIIMNTEAFF
clone_size: many; j_call: TRBJ2-3; cdr3_length: 14; v_call: TRBV20-1; d_call: .; cdr3_nt: TGCAGTGCTAGAACTGAAACTAGCACAGATACGCAGTATTTT; cdr3_aa: CSARTETSTDTQYF
clone_size: many; j_call: TRBJ1-1; cdr3_length: 16; v_call: TRBV7-2; d_call: .; cdr3_nt: TGTGCCAGCCGTGGAAGGGAGTGGGGGGGCCGGACTGAAGCTTTCTTT; cdr3_aa: CASRGREWGGRTEAFF
clone_size: many; j_call: TRBJ2-7; cdr3_length: 14; v_call: TRBV5-1; d_call: .; cdr3_nt: TGCGCCAGCAGCTTTGACTTAAGCGCATACGAGCAGTACTTC; cdr3_aa: CASSFDLSAYEQYF
clone_size: .; j_call: TRBJ1-5; cdr3_length: 16; v_call: TRBV28; d_call: TRBD1; cdr3_nt: TGTGCCAGCGGCACCGCCAGACAGGGAGGCAATCAGCCCCAGCATTTT; cdr3_aa: CASGTARQGGNQPQHF
clone_size: many; j_call: TRBJ2-5; cdr3_length: 13; v_call: TRBV11-1; d_call: .; cdr3_nt: TGTGCCAGCACCCCAGGCACCCAAGAGACCCAGTACTTC; cdr3_aa: CASTPGTQETQYF
clone_size: once; j_call: TRBJ2-7; cdr3_length: 15; v_call: TRBV15; d_call: .; cdr3_nt: TGTGCTCGGGGCCGAGACATCAGTGAAACCTACGAGCAGTACTTC; cdr3_aa: CARGRDISETYEQYF
clone_size: .; j_call: TRBJ1-4; cdr3_length: 15; v_call: TRBV6-1; d_call: .; cdr3_nt: TGTGCCAGCAGTGGAATCGGGGCCGTCAATGAAAAACTGTTTTTT; cdr3_aa: CASSGIGAVNEKLFF
clone_size: many; j_call: TRBJ2-3; cdr3_length: 13; v_call: TRBV15; d_call: .; cdr3_nt: TGTGCCACCCGGGGAACTAGGATAGATACGCAGTATTTT; cdr3_aa: CATRGTRIDTQYF
clone_size: few; j_call: TRBJ2-1; cdr3_length: 17; v_call: TRBV7-8; d_call: .; cdr3_nt: TGTGCCAGCAGCTTATTGTCGGGCGGGTCCTTCTACAATGAGCAGTTCTTC; cdr3_aa: CASSLLSGGSFYNEQFF
clone_size: many; j_call: TRBJ1-1; cdr3_length: 15; v_call: TRBV2; d_call: .; cdr3_nt: TGTGCCAGCAGTGAAAGAGGGATGGTTGGGACTGAAGCTTTCTTT; cdr3_aa: CASSERGMVGTEAFF
clone_size: few; j_call: TRBJ2-1; cdr3_length: 15; v_call: TRBV4-3; d_call: .; cdr3_nt: TGCGCCAGCAGCCAAGATTTTAGTTCCTACAATGAGCAGTTCTTC; cdr3_aa: CASSQDFSSYNEQFF
clone_size: many; j_call: TRBJ2-7; cdr3_length: 15; v_call: TRBV20-1; d_call: TRBD2; cdr3_nt: TGCAGTGCTAGTTCCTTGGCGGGGGGACCTTACGAGCAGTACTTC; cdr3_aa: CSASSLAGGPYEQYF
clone_size: few; j_call: TRBJ2-4; cdr3_length: 16; v_call: TRBV4-3; d_call: .; cdr3_nt: TGCGCCAGCAGCCAAGATCGGTGGGGGTGGGCAAACATTCAGTACTTC; cdr3_aa: CASSQDRWGWANIQYF
clone_size: .; j_call: TRBJ2-3; cdr3_length: 15; v_call: TRBV4-1; d_call: .; cdr3_nt: TGCGCCAGCAGCCTCTCAGGGTTCCTCACAGATACGCAGTATTTT; cdr3_aa: CASSLSGFLTDTQYF
clone_size: .; j_call: TRBJ1-1; cdr3_length: 15; v_call: TRBV18; d_call: .; cdr3_nt: TGTGCCAGCTCACCTTTTTTAAGCGTGAACACTGAAGGTTTCTTT; cdr3_aa: CASSPFLSVNTEGFF
clone_size: many; j_call: TRBJ2-2; cdr3_length: 16; v_call: TRBV12-3/TRBV12-4; d_call: TRBD2; cdr3_nt: TGTGCCAGCAGTCCTAGCGGGGTCGCGGGCACCGGGGAGCTGTTTTTT; cdr3_aa: CASSPSGVAGTGELFF
clone_size: .; j_call: TRBJ2-1; cdr3_length: 15; v_call: TRBV27; d_call: TRBD2; cdr3_nt: TGTGCCAGCAGTCGGACTAGCGGGAGAATCAATGAGCAGTTCTTC; cdr3_aa: CASSRTSGRINEQFF
clone_size: many; j_call: TRBJ2-7; cdr3_length: 14; v_call: TRBV2; d_call: TRBD1; cdr3_nt: TGTGCCAGTCATAAGGTACAGGGGGCGTGGGAGCAGTACTTC; cdr3_aa: CASHKVQGAWEQYF